In this sample, the clone carrying this T cell receptor (beta chain) turned up many times. The data were taken from a study of T cells after yellow fever vaccination. One entry per CDR3 protein, called by TCRdb with MiXCR from the 5' RACE reads. The table lists hundreds of thousands of distinct CDR3 sequences, about 9.5% of them singletons. CDR1 is SGHRS and CDR2 is YFSETQ in the germline V gene. The CDR3 loop spans 18 amino acids. V lost 2 bases and J lost 0, with 17 bases in between. V is TRBV5-1 and J is TRBJ2-2; D is perhaps TRBD1 or TRBD2 (5 bases each). Sample: PBMCs, taken on the day of the first yellow fever vaccination. The receptor was derived from a man in his late teens or twenties who received the YFV17D yellow fever vaccine. DNA for the CDR3: TGCGCCAGCAGCTTTGGTTGGGCCGGGACGGCGAACACCGGGGAGCTGTTTTTT. Its protein product is CASSFGWAGTANTGELFF.